These 30 T cell receptor beta chains share one sample of origin, sequenced in a study of Tregs in tolerant kidney transplant recipients. Data came from immunoSEQ multiplex PCR; TCRdb stores just in-frame clones and leaves some out. The sample carries roughly 4,000 clones, roughly 54% recorded once. Their target antigens are unknown. The sample comprised CD8+ T cells from blood cultured with allogeneic cells. The receptors originated from a human donor in good health.

This clone was observed a handful of times. The chain employs TRBV5-6 and TRBJ2-1; TRBD1 agrees at 11 bases. Germline V gene data show CDR1 as SGHDT and CDR2 as YYEEEE. The V segment lost 3 bases and the J segment 7 bases; nucleotides outside the gene matches: 3. CDR3 length: 14 residues. CDR3 DNA sequence: TGTGCCAGCAGCTCGGGACAGGGGGTTAATGAGCAGTTCTTC. This gives the protein CASSSGQGVNEQFF. Full variable domain (outside the CDR3, taken from reference TRBV5-6 and TRBJ2-1): DAGVTQSPTHLIKTRGQQVTLRCSPKSGHDTVSWYQQALGQGPQFIFQYYEEEERQRGNFPDRFSGHQFPNYSSELNVNALLLGDSALYLCASSSGQGVNEQFFGPGTRLTVL.

This chain links TRBV5-1 with TRBJ1-1; 7 bases map to TRBD1. The CDR3 totals 17 residues. From germline, CDR1 is SGHRS and CDR2 YFSETQ. The V gene end was trimmed by 4 bases and the J gene end by 5 bases; junction bases not matched to a gene: 17. The CDR3 sequence is CASSVRQHFETGTEAFF. DNA for the CDR3: TGCGCCAGCAGCGTACGACAGCACTTTGAGACAGGGACTGAAGCTTTCTTT.

This clone showed up just a few times. The identical CDR3 is also encoded by other nucleotide sequences in the sample. CDR3 coding DNA: TGTGCCAGCAGTTTTCTAGCGGGAGTACGTTCCGGGGCCAACGTCCTGACTTTC. Protein product: CASSFLAGVRSGANVLTF. The J gene is TRBJ2-6, the V gene TRBV27; 10 bases fit TRBD2. The CDR3 covers 18 residues. The ends lost 3 bases at V and 4 bases at J; junction bases unmatched: 9. The germline V gene has CDR1 MNHEY and CDR2 SMNVEV (reference sequence).

By share, this clone counts as medium-sized. The rearrangement links TRBV6-1 to TRBJ2-2, with 7 bases fitting TRBD2. The CDR3 is 17 amino acids. Unmatched junction bases numbered 9, after V lost 2 bases and J lost 3 bases. Per the germline V gene, CDR1 is MNHNS and CDR2 is SASEGT. The CDR3 DNA follows: TGTGCCAGCAGTGAATGGGGCGGGAGTATCTACACCGGGGAGCTGTTTTTT. Translation: CASSEWGGSIYTGELFF.

V gene TRBV15 combines with J gene TRBJ2-2, with D possibly matching TRBD1 (6 bases). With 3 bases removed from V and 1 base from J, the gap between germline ends came to 12 bases. CDR1 and CDR2 from the germline V gene are LNHNV and YYDKDF (reference sequence). This CDR3 has 16 amino acids. Here the CDR3 DNA reads TGTGCCACCAGCAGTGTTACAGGGAAGAACACCGGGGAGCTGTTTTTT. This sequence encodes CATSSVTGKNTGELFF.

The chain uses TRBV2 and TRBJ1-1, with 8 bases identical to TRBD1. The ends lost 6 bases at V and 1 base at J; junction bases unmatched: 1. There are 13 residues in the CDR3. Germline CDR1 SNHLY, CDR2 FYNNEI. CDR3 protein: CASRGQENTEAFF. CDR3 sequence (DNA): TGTGCCAGCAGGGGACAGGAGAACACTGAAGCTTTCTTT.

The rearrangement joins TRBV6-5 to TRBJ1-4; D is undetermined. Trimming removed 0 bases at V and 0 bases at J, with 5 bases between. The CDR3 totals 15 residues. Germline V gene lookup returns CDR1 MNHEY and CDR2 SVGAGI. The CDR3 reads CASSYSPATNEKLFF. The CDR3 coding sequence is TGTGCCAGCAGTTACTCCCCAGCAACTAATGAAAAACTGTTTTTT.

The chain links TRBV6-5 to TRBJ2-1; either TRBD1 or TRBD2 may fit D (7 bases each). Trimming removed 8 bases at V and 4 bases at J, with 12 bases between. The germline CDR1 and CDR2 sequences are MNHEY and SVGAGI. This CDR3 comprises 13 residues. CDR3 in DNA: TGTGCCAGCGCAGGGGGGGCTTACAATGAGCAGTTCTTC. Its protein product is CASAGGAYNEQFF.

V is TRBV4-1 and J is TRBJ2-1; 14 bases align to TRBD2. The CDR3 covers 20 residues. The V gene's germline CDR1 is MGHRA and CDR2 YSYEKL. J gave up 5 bases and V 1 base, and 13 bases lay outside the gene matches. The CDR3 protein is CASSQAPGLAGASLHNEQFF. CDR3 DNA: TGCGCCAGCAGCCAAGCCCCGGGACTAGCGGGGGCCTCCTTACACAATGAGCAGTTCTTC.

This clone was counted only a few times. The chain has TRBV9 and TRBJ2-3; weak D call: TRBD2 (7 bases). The CDR3 has 15 amino acids. V lost 4 bases to trimming and J lost 2 bases, with 14 bases between them. CDR1 and CDR2 from the germline V gene are SGDLS and YYNGEE. CDR3 DNA sequence: TGTGCCAGCAGCCTGGAGGGGGGGGACACAGATACGCAGTATTTT. Amino acid sequence: CASSLEGGDTDTQYF.

The chain is built from TRBV4-1 and TRBJ2-7, with a tentative D call TRBD1 (6 bases). This CDR3 region has 16 residues. Germline V gene sequence: CDR1 MGHRA, CDR2 YSYEKL. V was pared by 3 bases and J by 5 bases, with 20 bases between. CDR3 sequence: CASSQPPQGLMDEQYF. CDR3 sequence (DNA): TGCGCCAGCAGCCAGCCACCCCAGGGGCTGATGGACGAGCAGTACTTC.

The J gene is TRBJ1-2, the V gene TRBV6-5; D may be TRBD1 (5 bases). The CDR3 totals 12 residues. Germline V gene lookup returns CDR1 MNHEY and CDR2 SVGAGI. With 8 bases removed from V and 3 bases from J, the gap between germline ends came to 10 bases. In DNA form, the CDR3 reads TGTGCCAGCGGGGGGGTGTACTATGGCTACACCTTC. It yields the protein CASGGVYYGYTF.

This clone was seen a few times. The chain joins TRBV27 to TRBJ1-4; D is uncertain. V lost 3 bases to trimming and J lost 8 bases, with 10 bases between them. Germline values: CDR1 MNHEY, CDR2 SMNVEV (reference sequence). The CDR3 length is 13 residues. CDR3: CASSFSTVEKLFF. CDR3 coding DNA: TGTGCCAGCAGTTTCTCCACAGTCGAAAAACTGTTTTTT.

V gene TRBV6-5 combines with J gene TRBJ1-2, with D perhaps matching TRBD1 (5 bases). The CDR3 has 15 amino acids. V dropped 4 bases and J dropped 8 bases, with 20 bases sitting between them. Germline assignment: CDR1 MNHEY and CDR2 SVGAGI. CDR3 sequence reads: CASSFYRNSIDGYTF. Here the CDR3 DNA reads TGTGCCAGCAGTTTCTACAGGAACAGTATTGACGGCTACACCTTC.

This chain uses TRBV9 with TRBJ1-6; perhaps TRBD1 as D (6 bases). CDR3 length: 16 amino acids. Trimming shortened V by 3 bases and J by 8 bases, and 18 bases separated the two germline ends. From germline, CDR1 is SGDLS and CDR2 YYNGEE. CDR3: CASSGPPGGQDSPLHF. The CDR3, as DNA: TGTGCCAGCAGCGGGCCCCCGGGGGGGCAAGATTCACCCCTCCACTTT.

The chain uses TRBV27 and TRBJ1-1; D gene ambiguous. The germline gives CDR1 MNHEY, CDR2 SMNVEV (reference sequence). The CDR3 is 15 amino acids. V was cut by 0 bases and J by 0 bases, with 8 bases left in between. CDR3 in amino acids: CASSLSWGMNTEAFF. CDR3 in DNA: TGTGCCAGCAGTTTATCGTGGGGAATGAACACTGAAGCTTTCTTT.

This sequence joins TRBV11-2 and TRBJ1-6, with D perhaps matching TRBD1 (6 bases). The V gene lost 5 bases and the J gene lost 4 bases, with 18 bases spanning the gap. Germline CDR1 and CDR2: SGHAT and FQNNGV. CDR3 size: 17 residues. This chain's CDR3 is CASSIRQDTKYNSPLHF. The CDR3 region has the DNA TGTGCCAGCAGCATAAGACAGGATACGAAATATAATTCACCCCTCCACTTT.

This clone was recorded only once. The chain uses TRBV27 and TRBJ2-3; D unclear. The CDR3 runs 13 residues. Germline V gene lookup returns CDR1 MNHEY and CDR2 SMNVEV (reference sequence). V was pared by 3 bases and J by 4 bases, with 8 bases between. The DNA of the CDR3 is TGTGCCAGCAGTTTTGGTGGACCAGATACGCAGTATTTT. Amino acid sequence: CASSFGGPDTQYF.

In this sample, this clone turned up a few times. The CDR3: CASRLGTGSSYEQYF. CDR3 in DNA: TGTGCCAGCAGACTTGGGACAGGATCCTCCTACGAGCAGTACTTC. This rearrangement joins TRBV2 to TRBJ2-7; 8 nucleotides agree with TRBD1. The CDR3 has 15 residues. Germline V gives CDR1 SNHLY, CDR2 FYNNEI. Trimming removed 6 bases from V and 0 bases from J; junction bases left unmatched: 7.

This clone was seen more than once but under ten times. The rearrangement links TRBV7-6 to TRBJ2-7; the D call may be TRBD1 or TRBD2 (6 bases each). V was cut by 5 bases and J by 2 bases, with 13 bases left in between. This CDR3 region has 14 residues. From germline, CDR1 is SGHVS and CDR2 FNYEAQ. CDR3 DNA: TGTGCCAGCAGCCCGGGGGCCGGGGCCTACGAGCAGTACTTC. This sequence encodes CASSPGAGAYEQYF.

The chain joins TRBV27 to TRBJ1-2, with 12 bases aligning to TRBD1. V shed 3 bases, J shed 8 bases, and the junction held 7 bases outside the gene matches. Germline values: CDR1 MNHEY, CDR2 SMNVEV (reference sequence). The CDR3 is 15 residues long. CDR3 sequence reads: CASSLGQGALSGYTF. CDR3 DNA sequence: TGTGCCAGCAGTTTGGGACAGGGGGCTCTGAGCGGCTACACCTTC.

V gene TRBV12-2 combines with J gene TRBJ1-1. TRBV12-2 is flagged as a pseudogene. The CDR3 is 11 residues long. CDR3 region: CARVENTEAFF. The CDR3, as DNA: TGTGCAAGAGTGGAGAACACTGAAGCTTTCTTT.

In this sample, this clone turned up a few times. The chain recombines TRBV7-9 with TRBJ1-2; no clear D. CDR1 and CDR2 (germline): SEHNR, FQNEAQ (reference sequence). Trimming removed 1 base at V and 2 bases at J, with 8 bases between. This CDR3 comprises 14 residues. Written as DNA, the CDR3 is TGTGCCAGCAGCTTAGTGGATGAAAACTATGGCTACACCTTC. It codes for CASSLVDENYGYTF.

This clone is medium-sized in the sample. The V gene is TRBV7-9, the J gene TRBJ1-1; 7 positions agree with TRBD1. Germline-derived CDR1 and CDR2 are SEHNR and FQNEAQ (reference sequence). With V trimmed by 1 base and J by 0 bases, 8 bases remained unmatched. This CDR3 is built from 17 residues. The CDR3 sequence: CASSLVVRGQMNTEAFF. CDR3 sequence (DNA): TGTGCCAGCAGCTTAGTCGTTAGGGGGCAGATGAACACTGAAGCTTTCTTT. Using reference TRBV7-9 and TRBJ1-1 for the parts outside the CDR3, the full variable domain is DTGVSQNPRHKITKRGQNVTFRCDPISEHNRLYWYRQTLGQGPEFLTYFQNEAQLEKSRLLSDRFSAERPKGSFSTLEIQRTEQGDSAMYLCASSLVVRGQMNTEAFFGQGTRLTVV.

This chain uses TRBV4-1 with TRBJ2-3; 9 nucleotides line up with TRBD2. The CDR3 has 15 residues. Germline V gene sequence: CDR1 MGHRA, CDR2 YSYEKL. The trim removed 4 bases at V and 3 bases at J, leaving 5 bases unmatched. The CDR3 loop is CASSPEAGGTDTQYF. Here the CDR3 DNA reads TGCGCCAGCAGCCCCGAGGCGGGGGGGACAGATACGCAGTATTTT.

The gene calls are TRBV6-5 and TRBJ1-5; possible D gene TRBD1, 5 bases. The germline V gene has CDR1 MNHEY and CDR2 SVGAGI. This CDR3 is built from 15 residues. Trimming removed 5 bases at V and 2 bases at J, with 13 bases between. The CDR3 protein is CASSPAGFGNQPQHF. The CDR3 nucleotides are TGTGCCAGCAGTCCGGCAGGGTTCGGCAATCAGCCCCAGCATTTT.

V and J are TRBV7-9 and TRBJ2-2; a possible D gene is TRBD1 (6 bases). CDR3 length: 16 residues. Trimming shortened V by 3 bases and J by 5 bases, and 16 bases separated the two germline ends. Germline assignment: CDR1 SEHNR and CDR2 FQNEAQ (reference sequence). In DNA, the CDR3 is TGTGCCAGCAGCTTTTCTCCGGGACATATTACCGGGGAGCTGTTTTTT. Its protein is CASSFSPGHITGELFF. Filled out from reference TRBV7-9 and TRBJ2-2, the complete variable domain reads DTGVSQNPRHKITKRGQNVTFRCDPISEHNRLYWYRQTLGQGPEFLTYFQNEAQLEKSRLLSDRFSAERPKGSFSTLEIQRTEQGDSAMYLCASSFSPGHITGELFFGEGSRLTVL.

The chain links TRBV14 to TRBJ2-7; the D gene is possibly TRBD1 (5 bases). The V and J ends lost 3 bases and 1 base respectively, with 10 bases between them. The length of the CDR3 is 14 residues. The V gene's germline CDR1 is SGHDN and CDR2 FVKESK. The CDR3 DNA follows: TGTGCCAGCAGCCACCCCGACAGTTCCTACGAGCAGTACTTC. As protein: CASSHPDSSYEQYF. Full variable domain (outside the CDR3, taken from reference TRBV14 and TRBJ2-7): EAGVTQFPSHSVIEKGQTVTLRCDPISGHDNLYWYRRVMGKEIKFLLHFVKESKQDESGMPNNRFLAERTGGTYSTLKVQPAELEDSGVYFCASSHPDSSYEQYFGPGTRLTVT.

This clone was observed a handful of times. The chain recombines TRBV5-4 with TRBJ2-7, with 11 bases matching TRBD2. The ends lost 4 bases at V and 3 bases at J; junction bases unmatched: 6. Germline CDR1 SGHNT, CDR2 YYREEE (reference sequence). This CDR3 comprises 15 residues. CDR3 in DNA: TGTGCCAGCAGCGCCGGGACTAGCGGCCTCTACGAGCAGTACTTC. Its protein is CASSAGTSGLYEQYF.

The gene calls are TRBV6-9 and TRBJ1-2, with D maybe TRBD1 (5 bases). V shed 3 bases and J shed 5 bases, with 16 bases lying between them. This CDR3 spans 15 amino acids. Germline CDR1 and CDR2: MNHGY and SVAAGI. The CDR3 reads CASSYRGGSGYGYTF. CDR3 sequence (DNA): TGTGCCAGCAGTTACCGCGGGGGGTCCGGGTATGGCTACACCTTC.